This T cell receptor beta chain emerged from a study of T cells in Graves' hyperthyroidism and ophthalmopathy. With regard to this clonotype: Its antigen is undetermined.

TCR beta CDR3 region amplification was performed from RNA transcripts. First-round RT-PCR of the TCR CDR3 relied on the HTBI primer set. Each CDR3 protein gets one entry after TCRdb re-called the multiplex PCR reads with MiXCR. The sample lists 500,000 to 600,000 distinct CDR3 sequences; roughly 50% were seen once. Notes on the study in general: Appearing also in blood were most of the thyroid clonotypes expanded above 0.001.

V lost 5 bases, J lost 7 bases, and 14 bases lay in between. Germline CDR1 reads SEHNR; CDR2 reads FQNEAQ (reference sequence). This CDR3 contains 13 residues. This sequence originates from a woman younger than 30 with Graves' hyperthyroidism. The sequenced material came from peripheral blood or thyroid tissue (not recorded which). J is TRBJ1-2 and V is TRBV7-9; TRBD1 is a possible D gene (6 bases). The CDR3 nucleotides are TGTGCCAGCAGCACCTACAGGGAGGGTGGCTACACCTTC. This translates into CASSTYREGGYTF.